The clone carrying this T cell receptor (beta chain) has ten or more counts. Its matching antigen is unknown. These data originate in a study of glioma-infiltrating T cells. General observations from the study: Gliomas, especially low-grade, showed above-expected tissue-blood divergence; non-neoplastic patients showed below.

This CDR3 has 15 residues. V lost 4 bases to trimming and J lost 8 bases, with 20 bases between them. CDR1 MGHRA and CDR2 YSYEKL come from the germline V gene. Amplification of TCR alpha and beta CDR3 regions from RNA used iRepertoire nested multiplex PCR. Input was roughly 85-450 ng of tissue mRNA or PBMC total RNA. TCRdb re-derived calls from the multiplex PCR reads in MiXCR, one entry per CDR3 protein. The repertoire holds 45,000 or so distinct CDR3 sequences, with about a fifth as singletons. The source is a human donor with low-grade glioma or glioblastoma, undergoing nonglioma brain surgery, or in good health (not recorded which). Sequencing was carried out using glioma tissue, nonneoplastic brain tissue, or PBMCs (not recorded which). V usage is TRBV4-1 and J usage is TRBJ1-2; TRBD1 is a possible D gene (5 bases). CDR3 coding DNA: TGCGCCAGCAGCCGGGCGAGGGTGGGCGAGGGGGGCTACACCTTC. As protein: CASSRARVGEGGYTF.